This paragraph reports one TCR beta chain. The data originate from a study of blood T cell repertoires in COVID-19. The table came from immunoSEQ multiplex PCR; TCRdb's copy has only in-frame clones and leaves some out. The sample consists of about 340,000 clones, 75% to 90% of them appearing once. This CDR3 has 13 amino acids. Germline V gene sequence: CDR1 SGHDT, CDR2 YYEEEE. Trimming cost V 1 base and J 3 bases, with 7 bases left between them. The TCR was taken from a woman aged 50 to 65 with COVID-19, enrolled during active disease. Sequencing was performed on peripheral blood. The chain uses TRBV5-6 and TRBJ1-2; no clear D. The CDR3 nucleotides are TGTGCCAGCAGCTTGTCAGAGGACTATGGCTACACCTTC. Its protein product is CASSLSEDYGYTF.